One sample yielded the 9 T cell receptor beta chains listed below, sequenced in a study of cytomegalovirus exposure and HLA in healthy donors. Repertoires were generated with immunoSEQ multiplex PCR, while TCRdb's copy carries only in-frame clones and drops some. The top ten hold about 1.9% of the sample, which has 70,000 or so clones, approximately 94% seen once. The sequencing input was PBMCs. The source is a woman between 18 and 29 years old in good health and CMV-seropositive.

This clone is a singleton in its sample. The chain joins TRBV4-3 to TRBJ2-1; 10 positions agree with TRBD2. The CDR3 totals 14 residues. From germline, CDR1 is LGHNA and CDR2 YSLEER. After removal of 1 base from V and 8 bases from J, the junction contained 2 bases not matched to a gene. This chain's CDR3 is CASSQGTSGDEQFF. CDR3 in DNA: TGCGCCAGCAGCCAAGGCACTAGCGGGGATGAGCAGTTCTTC.

The V and J genes are TRBV5-1 and TRBJ2-1, with 11 positions matching TRBD2. This CDR3 is built from 16 residues. V shed 1 base and J 8 bases; nucleotides not matched to a gene: 8. CDR1 SGHRS and CDR2 YFSETQ come from the germline V gene. Written as DNA, the CDR3 is TGCGCCAGCAGCTTGAGGGTAGCGGGAGGGAAATATGAGCAGTTCTTC. It translates to CASSLRVAGGKYEQFF.

The chain has TRBV7-2 and TRBJ2-1; 14 bases fit TRBD2. The CDR3 is 16 residues long. V trimming: 4 bases; J trimming: 4 bases; junction bases outside the gene matches: 3. Per germline, CDR1 SGHTA and CDR2 FQGNSA. CDR3 coding DNA: TGTGCCAGCAGCTCCCGACTAGCGGGAGGGTACAATGAGCAGTTCTTC. Protein: CASSSRLAGGYNEQFF. Full variable domain (remainder filled in from reference TRBV7-2 and TRBJ2-1): GAGVSQSPSNKVTEKGKDVELRCDPISGHTALYWYRQSLGQGLEFLIYFQGNSAPDKSGLPSDRFSAERTGGSVSTLTIQRTQQEDSAVYLCASSSRLAGGYNEQFFGPGTRLTVL.

The DNA for the CDR3 is TGTGCCAGCAGTCCCTCGAGCGGGGCCTCCTACGAGCAGTACTTC. Translated, it gives CASSPSSGASYEQYF. The chain links TRBV6-5 to TRBJ2-7; 7 positions match TRBD2. Trimming at V came to 5 bases and at J to 0 bases, leaving 7 bases not matched to a gene. Germline V gene data show CDR1 as MNHEY and CDR2 as SVGAGI. The CDR3 runs to 15 residues.

Only one count was recorded for this clone. The chain recombines TRBV6-6 with TRBJ1-5; D ambiguous. This CDR3 comprises 14 residues. The germline V and J ends were trimmed by 0 bases and 7 bases, with 10 bases remaining between them. Germline values: CDR1 MNHNY, CDR2 SVGAGI (reference sequence). Here the CDR3 reads CASSYSFQEQPQHF. The CDR3 region has the DNA TGTGCCAGCAGTTACTCGTTTCAGGAACAGCCCCAGCATTTT.

The V gene is TRBV4-1, the J gene TRBJ2-7, with D possibly TRBD1 on 6 matching bases. The CDR3 is made up of 16 amino acids. The germline V and J ends were trimmed by 2 bases and 3 bases, with 17 bases remaining between them. Germline loops: CDR1 MGHRA, CDR2 YSYEKL. CDR3 protein: CASSQTTGTQDYEQYF. For the CDR3, the DNA is TGCGCCAGCAGCCAAACAACCGGGACACAAGACTACGAGCAGTACTTC.

The count of this clone is one. This chain uses TRBV4-3 with TRBJ2-3; no reliable D call. V dropped 0 bases and J dropped 0 bases, with 10 bases sitting between them. There are 16 residues in the CDR3. Per germline, CDR1 LGHNA and CDR2 YSLEER. The CDR3 bases are TGCGCCAGCAGCCAAGATCCAGGCCGAAGCACAGATACGCAGTATTTT. Protein product: CASSQDPGRSTDTQYF.

The gene calls are TRBV4-1 and TRBJ2-3; tentatively, D is TRBD2 (5 bases). The CDR3 contains 14 residues. Germline V gene sequence: CDR1 MGHRA, CDR2 YSYEKL. V was clipped by 7 bases and J by 0 bases, with 11 bases between them. CDR3: CASNLAVSTDTQYF. In DNA, the CDR3 is TGCGCCAGCAACCTAGCAGTTAGCACAGATACGCAGTATTTT.

The chain uses TRBV5-1 and TRBJ2-7; D is perhaps TRBD1 (6 bases). Between the trimmed V and J ends, which lost 0 bases and 4 bases, there was a span of 8 bases. From germline, CDR1 is SGHRS and CDR2 YFSETQ. The CDR3 has 13 residues. CDR3 sequence reads: CASSLVGQYEQYF. The DNA for the CDR3 is TGCGCCAGCAGCTTGGTAGGACAGTACGAGCAGTACTTC.